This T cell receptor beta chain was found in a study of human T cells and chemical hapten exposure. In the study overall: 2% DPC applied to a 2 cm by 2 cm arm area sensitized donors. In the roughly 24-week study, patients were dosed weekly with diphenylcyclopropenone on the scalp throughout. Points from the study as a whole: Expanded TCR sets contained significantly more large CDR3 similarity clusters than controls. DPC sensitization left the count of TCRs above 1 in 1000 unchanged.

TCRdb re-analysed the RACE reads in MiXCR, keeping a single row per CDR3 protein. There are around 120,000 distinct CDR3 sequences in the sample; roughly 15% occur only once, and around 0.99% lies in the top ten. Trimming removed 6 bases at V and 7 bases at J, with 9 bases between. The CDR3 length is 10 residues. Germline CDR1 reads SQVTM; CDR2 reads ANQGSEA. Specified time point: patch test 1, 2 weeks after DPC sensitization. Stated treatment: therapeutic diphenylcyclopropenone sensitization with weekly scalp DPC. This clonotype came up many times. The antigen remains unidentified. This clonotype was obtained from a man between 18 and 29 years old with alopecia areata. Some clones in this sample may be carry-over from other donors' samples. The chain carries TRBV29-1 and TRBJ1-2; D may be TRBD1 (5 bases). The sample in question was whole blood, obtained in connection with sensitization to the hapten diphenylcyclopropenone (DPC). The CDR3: CSVVQGGYTF. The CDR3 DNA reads TGCAGCGTCGTTCAGGGTGGCTACACCTTC.